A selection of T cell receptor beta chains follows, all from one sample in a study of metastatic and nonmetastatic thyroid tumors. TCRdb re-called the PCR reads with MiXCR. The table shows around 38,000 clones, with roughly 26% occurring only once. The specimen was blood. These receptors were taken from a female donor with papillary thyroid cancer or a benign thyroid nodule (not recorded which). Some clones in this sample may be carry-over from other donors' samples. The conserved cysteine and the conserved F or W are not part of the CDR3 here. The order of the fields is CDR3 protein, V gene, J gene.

CDR3 protein: SAKVGRNNSPLH
V gene: TRBV20-1
J gene: TRBJ1-6

CDR3 protein: AWSNLQGVYGYT
V gene: TRBV30
J gene: TRBJ1-2

CDR3 protein: ASSQRVYNEQF
V gene: TRBV4-1
J gene: TRBJ2-1

CDR3 protein: ASRPEGLSTRYEQY
V gene: TRBV7-2
J gene: TRBJ2-7

CDR3 protein: ASSQERRGHFV
V gene: TRBV4-3
J gene: TRBJ1-4

CDR3 protein: ATGTSGKSEQY
V gene: TRBV7-9
J gene: TRBJ2-7

CDR3 protein: ASSGTSGKFFYEQY
V gene: TRBV11-1
J gene: TRBJ2-7

CDR3 protein: ASSLGTGHNEQF
V gene: TRBV27
J gene: TRBJ2-1

CDR3 protein: ASGIDDSGANVLT
V gene: TRBV2
J gene: TRBJ2-6

CDR3 protein: ASSLGVSGNTIY
V gene: TRBV7-2
J gene: TRBJ1-3

CDR3 protein: SVLPSTDTQY
V gene: TRBV29-1
J gene: TRBJ2-3

CDR3 protein: ASSLGVMAGGQSDTQY
V gene: TRBV11-3
J gene: TRBJ2-3

CDR3 protein: SAEQLGGYEHY
V gene: TRBV20-1
J gene: TRBJ2-7

CDR3 protein: ASSSLGSGDTEAF
V gene: TRBV6-6
J gene: TRBJ1-1

CDR3 protein: ASIPRQNTEAF
V gene: TRBV28
J gene: TRBJ1-1

CDR3 protein: ASSPPGAEMYGYT
V gene: TRBV9
J gene: TRBJ1-2

CDR3 protein: ASTHNGHLNYGYT
V gene: TRBV19
J gene: TRBJ1-2